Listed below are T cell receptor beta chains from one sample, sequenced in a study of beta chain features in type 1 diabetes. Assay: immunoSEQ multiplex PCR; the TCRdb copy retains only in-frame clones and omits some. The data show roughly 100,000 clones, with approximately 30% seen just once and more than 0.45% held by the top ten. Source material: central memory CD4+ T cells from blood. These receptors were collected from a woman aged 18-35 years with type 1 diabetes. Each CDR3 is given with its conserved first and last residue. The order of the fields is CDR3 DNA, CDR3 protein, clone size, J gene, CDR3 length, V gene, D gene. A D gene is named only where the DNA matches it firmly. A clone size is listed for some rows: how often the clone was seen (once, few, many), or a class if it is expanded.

cdr3_nt: TGCGCCAGCAGGGAAAGACAGGGAAGGACCGGGGAGCTGTTTTTT
cdr3_aa: CASRERQGRTGELFF
clone_size: few
j_call: TRBJ2-2
cdr3_length: 15
v_call: TRBV5-1
d_call: TRBD1

cdr3_nt: TGCGCCAGCAGCCAAGAAGGCGGGCAAGAGACCCAGTACTTC
cdr3_aa: CASSQEGGQETQYF
clone_size: .
j_call: TRBJ2-5
cdr3_length: 14
v_call: TRBV4-3
d_call: .

cdr3_nt: TGTGCCAGCAGCCGAACCACAGGGCGGGCCACCGGGGAGCTGTTTTTT
cdr3_aa: CASSRTTGRATGELFF
clone_size: .
j_call: TRBJ2-2
cdr3_length: 16
v_call: TRBV7-2
d_call: .

cdr3_nt: TGTGCCAGCAGTTCCGGGACAGGGAACACCGGGGAGCTGTTTTTT
cdr3_aa: CASSSGTGNTGELFF
clone_size: few
j_call: TRBJ2-2
cdr3_length: 15
v_call: TRBV6-1
d_call: TRBD1

cdr3_nt: TGTGCCTGGAGTCCCACTCAGTGGGGAGGTGAAAAACTGTTTTTT
cdr3_aa: CAWSPTQWGGEKLFF
clone_size: many
j_call: TRBJ1-4
cdr3_length: 15
v_call: TRBV30
d_call: .

cdr3_nt: TGCGCCAGCAGCTTGGGACTAGCGGAGAGCGGAGAGACCCAGTACTTC
cdr3_aa: CASSLGLAESGETQYF
clone_size: .
j_call: TRBJ2-5
cdr3_length: 16
v_call: TRBV5-1
d_call: TRBD2

cdr3_nt: TGTGCCAGCAGTTACACATCATTTTTAAATGAGCAGTTCTTC
cdr3_aa: CASSYTSFLNEQFF
clone_size: .
j_call: TRBJ2-1
cdr3_length: 14
v_call: TRBV6-6
d_call: .

cdr3_nt: TGCGCCAGCAGCCAGCGGGAGGGCCCAGATACGCAGTATTTT
cdr3_aa: CASSQREGPDTQYF
clone_size: .
j_call: TRBJ2-3
cdr3_length: 14
v_call: TRBV4-1
d_call: TRBD2

cdr3_nt: TGCAGCGTTTGTATCACTTTGACAGGACAAACGACTGAAGCTTTCTTT
cdr3_aa: CSVCITLTGQTTEAFF
clone_size: few
j_call: TRBJ1-1
cdr3_length: 16
v_call: TRBV29-1
d_call: .

cdr3_nt: TGTGCCAGCGGGCAAAAGAACACCGGGGAGCTGTTTTTT
cdr3_aa: CASGQKNTGELFF
clone_size: once
j_call: TRBJ2-2
cdr3_length: 13
v_call: TRBV6-1
d_call: .

cdr3_nt: TGTGCCAGCAGCAACCGGGCCGGGGGAGATACGCAGTATTTT
cdr3_aa: CASSNRAGGDTQYF
clone_size: .
j_call: TRBJ2-3
cdr3_length: 14
v_call: TRBV7-6
d_call: .

cdr3_nt: TGCGCCAGCAGCTTCGCGACTCCACAAGAGACCCAGTACTTC
cdr3_aa: CASSFATPQETQYF
clone_size: many
j_call: TRBJ2-5
cdr3_length: 14
v_call: TRBV5-1
d_call: .

cdr3_nt: TGTGCCAGCAGCTTAAATCCCGGCACTGAAGCTTTCTTT
cdr3_aa: CASSLNPGTEAFF
clone_size: many
j_call: TRBJ1-1
cdr3_length: 13
v_call: TRBV7-2
d_call: .

cdr3_nt: TGTGCCAGCAGTGCCTCGACAGGTGACACCGGGGAGCTGTTTTTT
cdr3_aa: CASSASTGDTGELFF
clone_size: few
j_call: TRBJ2-2
cdr3_length: 15
v_call: TRBV2
d_call: .

cdr3_nt: TGTGCCAGCAGCGGTCCAGCGGGAGGCCTCACAGATACGCAGTATTTT
cdr3_aa: CASSGPAGGLTDTQYF
clone_size: few
j_call: TRBJ2-3
cdr3_length: 16
v_call: TRBV4-2
d_call: TRBD2

cdr3_nt: TGTGCCTGGTCTAAAGGGACAGATGGGACTGAAGCTTTCTTT
cdr3_aa: CAWSKGTDGTEAFF
clone_size: few
j_call: TRBJ1-1
cdr3_length: 14
v_call: TRBV30
d_call: TRBD1

cdr3_nt: TGTGCCAGCAGCTCTCCGGGACTAGCGGGAGGGGGTTCCTACAATGAGCAGTTCTTC
cdr3_aa: CASSSPGLAGGGSYNEQFF
clone_size: .
j_call: TRBJ2-1
cdr3_length: 19
v_call: TRBV7-2
d_call: TRBD2

cdr3_nt: TGTGCCAGCAGCTTCGGGACAGGGCCATCAGATACGCAGTATTTT
cdr3_aa: CASSFGTGPSDTQYF
clone_size: few
j_call: TRBJ2-3
cdr3_length: 15
v_call: TRBV7-2
d_call: TRBD1